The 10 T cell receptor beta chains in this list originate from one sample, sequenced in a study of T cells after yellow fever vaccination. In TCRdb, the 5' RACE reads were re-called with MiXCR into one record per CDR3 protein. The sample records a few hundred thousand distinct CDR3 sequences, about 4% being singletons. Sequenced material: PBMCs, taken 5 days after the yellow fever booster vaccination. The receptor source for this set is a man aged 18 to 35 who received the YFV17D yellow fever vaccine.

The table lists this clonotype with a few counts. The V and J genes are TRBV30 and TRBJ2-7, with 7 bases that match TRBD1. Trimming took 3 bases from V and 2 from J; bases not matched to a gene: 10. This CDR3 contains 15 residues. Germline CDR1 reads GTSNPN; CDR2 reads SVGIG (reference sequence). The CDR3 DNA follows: TGTGCCTGGAGGATAGCCGGGACAGTACCCTACGAGCAGTACTTC. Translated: CAWRIAGTVPYEQYF.

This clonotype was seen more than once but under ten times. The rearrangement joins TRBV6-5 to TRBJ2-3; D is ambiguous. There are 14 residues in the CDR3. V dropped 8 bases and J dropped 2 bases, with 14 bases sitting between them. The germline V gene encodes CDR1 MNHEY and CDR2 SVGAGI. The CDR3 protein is CASGSRSFTDTQYF. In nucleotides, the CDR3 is TGTGCCAGCGGATCACGGTCTTTCACAGATACGCAGTATTTT.

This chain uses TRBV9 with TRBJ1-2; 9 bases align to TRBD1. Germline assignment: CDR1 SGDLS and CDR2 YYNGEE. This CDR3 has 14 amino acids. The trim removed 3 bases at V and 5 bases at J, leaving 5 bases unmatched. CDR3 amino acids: CASSATGGQYGYTF. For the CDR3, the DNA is TGTGCCAGCAGCGCAACAGGGGGCCAATATGGCTACACCTTC.

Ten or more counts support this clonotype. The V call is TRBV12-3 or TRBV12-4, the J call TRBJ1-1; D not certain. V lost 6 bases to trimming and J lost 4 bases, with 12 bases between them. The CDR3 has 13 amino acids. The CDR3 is CASSPNIGTEAFF. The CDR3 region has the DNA TGTGCCAGCAGCCCAAATATCGGCACTGAAGCTTTCTTT.

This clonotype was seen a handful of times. DNA for the CDR3: TGTGCCACCAGTGATTTCAGAGGTCCAGAGACCCAGTACTTC. Amino acids: CATSDFRGPETQYF. This chain uses TRBV24-1 with TRBJ2-5; D is unresolved. Germline lookup yields CDR1 KGHDR and CDR2 SFDVKD. With 1 base removed from V and 4 bases from J, the gap between germline ends came to 9 bases. This CDR3 is built from 14 residues.

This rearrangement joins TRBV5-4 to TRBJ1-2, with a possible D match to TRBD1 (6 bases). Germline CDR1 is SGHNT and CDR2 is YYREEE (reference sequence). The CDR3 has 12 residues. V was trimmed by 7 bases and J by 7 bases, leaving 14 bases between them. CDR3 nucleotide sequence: TGTGCCAGCCTCGACAGGTTTGGTGGCTACACCTTC. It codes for CASLDRFGGYTF.

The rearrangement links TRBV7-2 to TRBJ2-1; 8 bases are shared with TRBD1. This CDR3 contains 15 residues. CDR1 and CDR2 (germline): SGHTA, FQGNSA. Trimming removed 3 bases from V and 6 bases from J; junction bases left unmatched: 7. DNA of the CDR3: TGTGCCAGCAGCTTCTTCGACAGGGGAACCAATGAGCAGTTCTTC. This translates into CASSFFDRGTNEQFF. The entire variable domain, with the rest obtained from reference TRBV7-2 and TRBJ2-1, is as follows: GAGVSQSPSNKVTEKGKDVELRCDPISGHTALYWYRQSLGQGLEFLIYFQGNSAPDKSGLPSDRFSAERTGGSVSTLTIQRTQQEDSAVYLCASSFFDRGTNEQFFGPGTRLTVL.

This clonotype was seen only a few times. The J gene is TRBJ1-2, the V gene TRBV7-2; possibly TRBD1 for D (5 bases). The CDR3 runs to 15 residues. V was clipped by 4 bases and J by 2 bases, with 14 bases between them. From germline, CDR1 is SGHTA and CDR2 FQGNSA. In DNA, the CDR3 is TGTGCCAGCAGCTACCCTGGGACGTCCAACTATGGCTACACCTTC. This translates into CASSYPGTSNYGYTF.

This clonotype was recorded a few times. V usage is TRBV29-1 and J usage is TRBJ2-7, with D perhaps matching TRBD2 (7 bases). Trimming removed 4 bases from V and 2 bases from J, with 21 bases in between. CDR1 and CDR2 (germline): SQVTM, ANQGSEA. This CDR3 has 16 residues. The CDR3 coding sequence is TGCAGCGTTGTAGGGGGGGACTCCATTCAGACCTACGAGCAGTACTTC. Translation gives CSVVGGDSIQTYEQYF.

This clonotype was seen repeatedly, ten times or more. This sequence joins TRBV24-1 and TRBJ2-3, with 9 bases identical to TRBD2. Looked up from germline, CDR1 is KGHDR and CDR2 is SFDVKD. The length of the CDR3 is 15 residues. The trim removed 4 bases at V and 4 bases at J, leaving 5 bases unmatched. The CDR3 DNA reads TGTGCCACCAGTGACGAAGCGGGGGGCCCAGATACGCAGTATTTT. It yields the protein CATSDEAGGPDTQYF.